The 21 T cell receptor beta chains below come from one sample, sequenced in a study of T cell changes during pregnancy in multiple sclerosis. Libraries were prepared by immunoSEQ multiplex PCR; TCRdb keeps only in-frame clonotypes and omits some of them. This sample carries about 58,000 clones, less than 95% of them seen once, and the ten largest clones take approximately 0.49%. The specimen comprised CD4+ T cells from peripheral blood mononuclear cells, sampled after pregnancy. These receptor sequences come from a female donor in good health, enrolled as a control in a pregnancy study.

The chain couples TRBV7-3 to TRBJ2-1, with D tentatively TRBD2 (5 bases). The CDR3 has 13 residues. V was clipped by 5 bases and J by 12 bases, with 17 bases between them. Germline-derived CDR1 and CDR2 are SGHTA and FQGTGA. The CDR3 coding sequence is TGTGCCAGCAGCCCCCGTCCCGGGGAATCGCAGTTCTTC. Residues: CASSPRPGESQFF.

The chain carries TRBV7-2 and TRBJ1-3, with D perhaps matching TRBD1 (6 bases). Between the trimmed V and J ends, which lost 4 bases and 0 bases, there was a span of 10 bases. The V gene's germline CDR1 is SGHTA and CDR2 FQGNSA. The CDR3 runs to 15 residues. The CDR3 DNA is TGTGCCAGCAGCTCCAGGACAGCCTCTGGAAACACCATATATTTT. It encodes CASSSRTASGNTIYF.

This clone was seen only a few times. V gene TRBV7-2 combines with J gene TRBJ1-2; TRBD1 matches at 7 bases. The J segment lost 8 bases and the V segment lost 6 bases, leaving 12 bases of the junction unmatched. Germline values: CDR1 SGHTA, CDR2 FQGNSA. CDR3 size: 14 residues. This CDR3 is CASRQIQGSGGYTF. The CDR3 DNA sequence: TGTGCCAGCAGGCAAATACAGGGGTCGGGGGGCTACACCTTC.

The chain has TRBV2 and TRBJ2-2; 7 nucleotides align to TRBD1. The V gene end was trimmed by 9 bases and the J gene end by 0 bases; junction bases not matched to a gene: 13. Germline-derived CDR1 and CDR2 are SNHLY and FYNNEI. The CDR3 has 17 amino acids. CDR3 DNA: TGTGCCAGTATCCGGGACAGCCCTTCCGCGAACACCGGGGAGCTGTTTTTT. Its translation is CASIRDSPSANTGELFF.

The table lists this clone with a count of one. The chain joins TRBV4-3 to TRBJ2-3, with 8 nucleotides matching TRBD2. Per the germline V gene, CDR1 is LGHNA and CDR2 is YSLEER. CDR3 length: 16 amino acids. V lost 0 bases to trimming and J lost 5 bases; unmatched junction nucleotides: 7. The CDR3 DNA sequence: TGCGCCAGCAGCCAAGATCGGCGGGGGGCCGTAGATACGCAGTATTTT. Amino acid sequence: CASSQDRRGAVDTQYF.

This sequence joins TRBV30 and TRBJ2-1; 9 nucleotides align to TRBD2. In germline, CDR1 is GTSNPN, CDR2 SVGIG (reference sequence). The J segment lost 4 bases and the V segment lost 2 bases, leaving 3 bases of the junction unmatched. This CDR3 has 14 residues. The CDR3 region is CAWSSSGVYNEQFF. The CDR3 nucleotides are TGTGCCTGGAGTTCTAGCGGGGTTTACAATGAGCAGTTCTTC. Drawing the rest from reference TRBV30 and TRBJ2-1, the complete variable domain is SQTIHQWPATLVQPVGSPLSLECTVEGTSNPNLYWYRQAAGRGLQLLFYSVGIGQISSEVPQNLSASRPQDRQFILSSKKLLLSDSGFYLCAWSSSGVYNEQFFGPGTRLTVL.

The chain is built from TRBV15 and TRBJ2-7; 10 bases align to TRBD2. Trimming removed 1 base from V and 12 bases from J; junction bases left unmatched: 6. Per germline, CDR1 LNHNV and CDR2 YYDKDF (reference sequence). The length of the CDR3 is 13 residues. The CDR3 spells CATSRGAASGGYF. CDR3 nucleotide sequence: TGTGCCACCAGCAGAGGAGCGGCTAGCGGGGGGTACTTC.

J is TRBJ2-2 and V is TRBV12-5; D possibly corresponds to TRBD2 (5 bases). V lost 6 bases and J 0 bases, leaving 17 bases between the germline ends. This CDR3 spans 17 amino acids. Germline V gene data show CDR1 as LGHNT and CDR2 as FRNRAP. The CDR3 DNA reads TGTGCTAGTGGACACGGGTCGGGATCGCCGAACACCGGGGAGCTGTTTTTT. Amino acid sequence: CASGHGSGSPNTGELFF.

This chain joins TRBV5-1 and TRBJ2-7, with D unresolved. The length of the CDR3 is 13 residues. V was cut by 0 bases and J by 5 bases, with 9 bases left in between. Germline assignment: CDR1 SGHRS and CDR2 YFSETQ. CDR3 amino acids: CASSLDAVNEQYF. The CDR3 coding sequence is TGCGCCAGCAGCTTGGATGCGGTGAACGAGCAGTACTTC.

The rearrangement uses TRBV4-2 and TRBJ2-7; 10 nucleotides agree with TRBD1. Germline assignment: CDR1 LGHNA and CDR2 YNFKEQ. With 1 base clipped from V and 5 bases from J, the junction kept 5 bases outside the gene matches. The CDR3 sequence is 15 residues long. Written as DNA, the CDR3 is TGTGCCAGCAGCCAAGGGGGACAGGGGACGCACGAGCAGTACTTC. This sequence encodes CASSQGGQGTHEQYF.

The J gene is TRBJ1-1, the V gene TRBV5-6; 9 bases are shared with TRBD1. The ends lost 4 bases at V and 3 bases at J; junction bases unmatched: 7. The CDR3 covers 15 residues. Per germline, CDR1 SGHDT and CDR2 YYEEEE. CDR3 nucleotides: TGTGCCAGCAGCCCCGGGGACAGGGTAGACACTGAAGCTTTCTTT. This codes for CASSPGDRVDTEAFF.

CDR3 region: CASSIAGQGFIGELFF. The CDR3 bases are TGTGCCAGTAGTATAGCAGGACAGGGATTTATCGGGGAGCTGTTTTTT. This chain joins TRBV19 and TRBJ2-2; TRBD1 matches at 8 bases. Losses at the gene ends were 1 base for V and 7 bases for J; bases not matched to a gene: 8. The CDR3 contains 16 residues. Germline V CDR1 and CDR2: LNHDA, SQIVND (reference sequence).

V is TRBV19 and J is TRBJ1-2; D is uncertain. Germline V CDR1 and CDR2: LNHDA, SQIVND (reference sequence). Trimming removed 6 bases from V and 4 bases from J, with 18 bases in between. The CDR3 contains 15 residues. CDR3 DNA sequence: TGTGCCAGTAGGGCCCGGGGAGAGGGAGGCTATGGCTACACCTTC. Its translation: CASRARGEGGYGYTF. The full variable domain, rest sourced from reference TRBV19 and TRBJ1-2, is DGGITQSPKYLFRKEGQNVTLSCEQNLNHDAMYWYRQDPGQGLRLIYYSQIVNDFQKGDIAEGYSVSREKKESFPLTVTSAQKNPTAFYLCASRARGEGGYGYTFGSGTRLTVV.

This rearrangement joins TRBV10-1 to TRBJ2-5, with a possible D match to TRBD2 (6 bases). CDR3 length equals 12 residues. The germline V gene encodes CDR1 WNHNN and CDR2 SYGVQD (reference sequence). V was trimmed by 10 bases and J by 2 bases, leaving 11 bases between them. The CDR3 here is CATRAGQETQYF. The CDR3 coding sequence is TGCGCCACCAGGGCGGGGCAAGAGACCCAGTACTTC.

A single count supports this clone. The CDR3 DNA is TGTGCCAGCAGTTACGGGCAGTCGAAGACCCAGTACTTC. It codes for CASSYGQSKTQYF. This chain connects TRBV6-6 to TRBJ2-5, with D unclear. The CDR3 contains 13 residues. The germline gives CDR1 MNHNY, CDR2 SVGAGI (reference sequence). V shed 2 bases and J shed 6 bases, with 10 bases lying between them.

The CDR3 coding sequence is TGCGCCAGCAGCCAAGAGGGCGGGACAGGGGGCTACGAGCAGTACTTC. Its protein product is CASSQEGGTGGYEQYF. The chain has TRBV4-3 and TRBJ2-7, with 11 positions matching TRBD1. The ends lost 0 bases at V and 3 bases at J; junction bases unmatched: 4. Per the germline V gene, CDR1 is LGHNA and CDR2 is YSLEER. This CDR3 region has 16 residues.

V is TRBV5-1 and J is TRBJ1-4; possibly TRBD1 for D (5 bases). Trimming shortened V by 0 bases and J by 7 bases, and 13 bases separated the two germline ends. Per the germline V gene, CDR1 is SGHRS and CDR2 is YFSETQ. The CDR3 has 15 residues. CDR3 DNA: TGCGCCAGCAGCTTGGTTCAGGGCCTAAGTGAAAAACTGTTTTTT. Protein product: CASSLVQGLSEKLFF.

The genes are TRBV7-2 and TRBJ2-7; D remains ambiguous. The length of the CDR3 is 15 residues. Trimming left V 2 bases short and J 0 bases short, with 11 bases between. Germline V lookup: CDR1 SGHTA, CDR2 FQGNSA. The CDR3 nucleotides read TGTGCCAGCAGCTTACAGGCGACCAGCTCCTACGAGCAGTACTTC. This codes for CASSLQATSSYEQYF.

This clone was detected only once. This rearrangement joins TRBV19 to TRBJ2-5, with D perhaps TRBD1 (6 bases). The V gene lost 6 bases and the J gene lost 5 bases, with 19 bases spanning the gap. There are 15 residues in the CDR3. Germline loops: CDR1 LNHDA, CDR2 SQIVND (reference sequence). In DNA form, the CDR3 reads TGTGCCAGTAGCCGTAACAGGGACCCTGGGGAGACCCAGTACTTC. Its protein is CASSRNRDPGETQYF.

The rearrangement links TRBV9 to TRBJ1-1; possible D gene TRBD1, 5 bases. The CDR3 extends over 15 amino acids. The V gene's germline CDR1 is SGDLS and CDR2 YYNGEE. V was pared by 4 bases and J by 0 bases, with 13 bases between. The CDR3: CASSPGGTLNTEAFF. The DNA of the CDR3 is TGTGCCAGCAGCCCGGGGGGGACGCTGAACACTGAAGCTTTCTTT. Combining the CDR3 with reference TRBV9 and TRBJ1-1 gives the whole variable domain DSGVTQTPKHLITATGQRVTLRCSPRSGDLSVYWYQQSLDQGLQFLIQYYNGEERAKGNILERFSAQQFPDLHSELNLSSLELGDSALYFCASSPGGTLNTEAFFGQGTRLTVV.

The J gene is TRBJ1-2, the V gene TRBV13; TRBD1 matches at 9 bases. The trim removed 5 bases at V and 4 bases at J, leaving 2 bases unmatched. The CDR3 is 13 residues long. Per germline, CDR1 PRHDT and CDR2 FYEKMQ (reference sequence). The CDR3 DNA reads TGTGCCAGCAGCGAGGGACAGGGCTATGGCTACACCTTC. Its translation: CASSEGQGYGYTF.